The source of this T cell receptor (beta chain) is a study of OX40 agonist ivuxolimab in advanced cancers. Study overall: As their treatment, patients were administered ivuxolimab, an agonistic anti-OX40 (CD134) antibody.

The CDR3 totals 15 residues. Germline V lookup: CDR1 SGHRS, CDR2 YFSETQ. The V and J ends lost 4 bases and 0 bases, in that order; junction bases with no gene match: 3. The protocol was immunoSEQ multiplex PCR, while the TCRdb copy is restricted to in-frame clones and leaves out a portion. The sample holds about 82,000 clones, more than 80% seen once. The clonotype originates from an adult with an advanced solid tumor such as melanoma, head and neck, liver or kidney cancer. The material sequenced was CD4+ or CD8+ T cells sorted from blood, taken in a trial of the OX40 agonist ivuxolimab. This sequence joins TRBV5-1 and TRBJ2-1; 8 bases fit TRBD2. The CDR3 coding sequence is TGCGCCAGCAGCCTTAGCGGGGACTCCTACAATGAGCAGTTCTTC. Its translation: CASSLSGDSYNEQFF.